Listed here are 14 T cell receptor beta chains from one sample, sequenced in a study of T cell responses to AZD1222 COVID-19 vaccine. TCRdb's copy holds only in-frame clones and misses some; the assay was immunoSEQ multiplex PCR. This table holds approximately 150,000 clones, 90% to 95% found once. The sequences come from peripheral blood, collected 28 days after the second AZD1222 dose. These receptors were taken from an adult who received the AZD1222 COVID-19 vaccine.

The gene calls are TRBV24-1 and TRBJ1-5; 12 nucleotides agree with TRBD1. Germline V gives CDR1 KGHDR, CDR2 SFDVKD. V lost 4 bases and J lost 0; bases outside the gene matches: 9. CDR3 size: 19 residues. The CDR3 sequence: CATSELGQGASISNQPQHF. The CDR3 coding sequence is TGTGCCACCAGTGAGTTGGGACAGGGGGCAAGTATTAGCAATCAGCCCCAGCATTTT.

The chain links TRBV29-1 to TRBJ2-2; D is ambiguous. The CDR3 length is 13 residues. V was clipped by 1 base and J by 1 base, with 4 bases between them. Germline CDR1 SQVTM, CDR2 ANQGSEA. The CDR3 sequence: CSVEAGNTGELFF. The CDR3 DNA reads TGCAGCGTTGAAGCCGGGAACACCGGGGAGCTGTTTTTT.

The chain is built from TRBV12-3 or TRBV12-4 and TRBJ1-1; D not resolved. The CDR3 has 13 residues. The ends were cut back, 2 bases at V and 5 bases at J, with 9 bases in the middle. The CDR3 DNA sequence: TGTGCCAGCAGTTTACGGATTGGAACTGAAGCTTTCTTT. Its translation: CASSLRIGTEAFF.

This clone was observed a few times. V is TRBV7-9 and J is TRBJ1-2, with D possibly being TRBD1 (5 bases). CDR1 is SEHNR, CDR2 FQNEAQ, per germline (reference sequence). Trimming pared 3 bases from V and 4 bases from J, leaving 9 bases between. The CDR3 is 13 amino acids. In nucleotides, the CDR3 is TGTGCCAGCAGCTTTCAGGGAGGCTATGGCTACACCTTC. It encodes CASSFQGGYGYTF.

The rearrangement joins TRBV7-6 to TRBJ2-1; D is undetermined. From germline, CDR1 is SGHVS and CDR2 FNYEAQ. V shed 5 bases and J shed 6 bases, with 14 bases lying between them. The CDR3 is 14 residues long. Here the CDR3 DNA reads TGTGCCAGCAGCCCCCCCGCGAGTCGCAATGAGCAGTTCTTC. It specifies CASSPPASRNEQFF.

This rearrangement joins TRBV12-3 or TRBV12-4 to TRBJ1-1; TRBD1 might be the D (6 bases). CDR3 length equals 11 residues. V lost 8 bases and J 6 bases, leaving 10 bases between the germline ends. The DNA of the CDR3 is TGTGCCAGCTTCAGGGGCCCTGAAGCTTTCTTT. Protein sequence: CASFRGPEAFF.

The chain links TRBV5-5 to TRBJ1-5; D is unresolved. V lost 0 bases to trimming and J lost 2 bases, with 15 bases between them. This CDR3 is 17 amino acids long. Germline values: CDR1 SGHKS, CDR2 YYEKEE (reference sequence). CDR3 coding DNA: TGTGCCAGCAGCTTGGTGGCGGTTTCGACTGGCAATCAGCCCCAGCATTTT. Protein: CASSLVAVSTGNQPQHF.

A note on this clone: Compared with germline, one end of the junction differs, possibly owing to a read error. Written as DNA, the CDR3 is TGTGCCAGCAGATTAGTCGGCGAAAACTATGGCTACACCTTC. Translating gives CASRLVGENYGYTF. The chain links TRBV11-2 to TRBJ1-2; D unresolved. This CDR3 is built from 14 residues. Germline CDR1 SGHAT, CDR2 FQNNGV.

This chain uses TRBV15 with TRBJ2-3; D is ambiguous. This CDR3 has 17 amino acids. V gave up 4 bases and J gave up 2 bases, with 19 bases separating them. Germline V gives CDR1 LNHNV, CDR2 YYDKDF (reference sequence). The DNA for the CDR3 is TGTGCCACCAGCATCCCTGGGTCCCGGTTCTACACAGATACGCAGTATTTT. It translates to CATSIPGSRFYTDTQYF. Complete variable domain (other parts from reference TRBV15 and TRBJ2-3): DAMVIQNPRYQVTQFGKPVTLSCSQTLNHNVMYWYQQKSSQAPKLLFHYYDKDFNNEADTPDNFQSRRPNTSFCFLDIRSPGLGDTAMYLCATSIPGSRFYTDTQYFGPGTRLTVL.

The genes are TRBV15 and TRBJ2-7; D gene unclear. V lost 5 bases and J lost 6, with 20 bases in between. Germline CDR1 and CDR2: LNHNV and YYDKDF (reference sequence). The CDR3 runs 15 residues. The CDR3 nucleotides are TGTGCCACCAGCGGGCACCTTGGAGCCGTTAGCGAGCAGTACTTC. Residues: CATSGHLGAVSEQYF.

V and J are TRBV27 and TRBJ2-4, with D hard to call. Looked up from germline, CDR1 is MNHEY and CDR2 is SMNVEV (reference sequence). Trimming took off 8 bases at V and 0 bases at J, with 8 bases between the two ends. This CDR3 is built from 13 residues. The CDR3 spells CASFPLAKNIQYF. The CDR3 bases are TGTGCCAGCTTTCCCTTAGCCAAAAACATTCAGTACTTC.

A few counts support this clone. This rearrangement joins TRBV5-1 to TRBJ1-1, with D perhaps matching TRBD1 (6 bases). Germline CDR1 SGHRS, CDR2 YFSETQ. This CDR3 contains 14 residues. The ends were cut back, 0 bases at V and 1 base at J, with 7 bases in the middle. The CDR3 is CASSLGGQNTEAFF. CDR3 nucleotides: TGCGCCAGCAGCTTGGGGGGACAGAACACTGAAGCTTTCTTT.

The gene calls are TRBV11-2 and TRBJ2-3; weak D call: TRBD1 (7 bases). There are 18 residues in the CDR3. Trimming removed 1 base at V and 0 bases at J, with 17 bases between. Per the germline V gene, CDR1 is SGHAT and CDR2 is FQNNGV. CDR3 bases: TGTGCCAGCAGCTTAGCCCGAGGGCGGGACAGAAGCACAGATACGCAGTATTTT. Its protein is CASSLARGRDRSTDTQYF.

This clone was seen once. The rearrangement uses TRBV7-6 and TRBJ1-5; TRBD1 aligns across 10 bases. With 2 bases clipped from V and 6 bases from J, the junction kept 13 bases outside the gene matches. The CDR3 has 18 amino acids. The germline CDR1 and CDR2 sequences are SGHVS and FNYEAQ. CDR3 coding DNA: TGTGCCAGCAGCTTATTGCCGCGAGACAGGGGGCAATTTCAGCCCCAGCATTTT. It is translated as CASSLLPRDRGQFQPQHF.